These 9 T cell receptor beta chains were sequenced from one sample in a study of CD8 T cells in ankylosing spondylitis. MiXCR, applied by TCRdb to the 5' RACE reads, yields one record per CDR3 protein. The repertoire consists of 40,000 to 50,000 distinct CDR3 sequences, with 2.5% to 3% occurring once and the leading ten covering over 4%. Sequencing input: blood, either unsorted or a sorted T cell fraction (not recorded which). These receptors were obtained from a male donor with ankylosing spondylitis or in good health (not recorded which).

This clonotype was found many times. The chain employs TRBV9 and TRBJ1-1; D remains ambiguous. Between the trimmed V and J ends, which lost 4 bases and 4 bases, there was a span of 14 bases. Germline values: CDR1 SGDLS, CDR2 YYNGEE. The CDR3 runs 14 residues. Here the CDR3 DNA reads TGTGCCAGCAGCCCAATTCCAGAGAGCACTGAAGCTTTCTTT. Its protein is CASSPIPESTEAFF.

This clonotype was counted at least ten times. The chain recombines TRBV9 with TRBJ2-2, with 7 bases matching TRBD2. Germline loops: CDR1 SGDLS, CDR2 YYNGEE. CDR3 size: 14 residues. The V segment lost 1 base and the J segment 7 bases; nucleotides outside the gene matches: 4. CDR3 in DNA: TGTGCCAGCAGCGTAAGGGCTAGCGGCGGGGAGCTGTTTTTT. It encodes CASSVRASGGELFF.

This clonotype was detected ten times or more. The chain recombines TRBV9 with TRBJ2-1, with TRBD2 matching 9 bases. The J segment lost 4 bases and the V segment lost 2 bases, leaving 4 bases of the junction unmatched. The length of the CDR3 is 15 residues. Germline CDR1 reads SGDLS; CDR2 reads YYNGEE. The CDR3 loop is CASSVASGKYNEQFF. As DNA, the CDR3 is TGTGCCAGCAGCGTGGCTAGCGGGAAATACAATGAGCAGTTCTTC.

This clonotype was seen at least ten times. The chain combines TRBV9 with TRBJ1-3; perhaps TRBD1 as D (6 bases). Germline CDR1 and CDR2: SGDLS and YYNGEE. Deletions cut 3 bases from V and 3 bases from J, with 16 bases between. There are 16 residues in the CDR3. The CDR3 reads CASSGPGTRNGNTIYF. The CDR3 DNA reads as TGTGCCAGCAGCGGGCCCGGGACACGAAATGGAAACACCATATATTTT.

This clonotype showed up many times. V usage is TRBV9 and J usage is TRBJ2-7; D is ambiguous. This CDR3 region has 14 residues. Trimming took off 0 bases at V and 5 bases at J, with 12 bases between the two ends. The germline CDR1 and CDR2 sequences are SGDLS and YYNGEE. CDR3 residues: CASSVVGESDEQYF. The CDR3 DNA follows: TGTGCCAGCAGCGTAGTTGGAGAGTCAGACGAGCAGTACTTC. The full variable domain, rest sourced from reference TRBV9 and TRBJ2-7, is DSGVTQTPKHLITATGQRVTLRCSPRSGDLSVYWYQQSLDQGLQFLIQYYNGEERAKGNILERFSAQQFPDLHSELNLSSLELGDSALYFCASSVVGESDEQYFGPGTRLTVT.

This clonotype was picked up many times. The gene calls are TRBV9 and TRBJ2-7, with D possibly matching TRBD2 (5 bases). Germline V gene sequence: CDR1 SGDLS, CDR2 YYNGEE. Trimming removed 2 bases from V and 6 bases from J, with 18 bases in between. The CDR3 has 15 residues. CDR3 DNA: TGTGCCAGCAGCGTTGCGCCGACTTGGGAGAGCGAGCAGTACTTC. It codes for CASSVAPTWESEQYF.

This clonotype has a count of ten or more. This chain links TRBV9 with TRBJ2-7, with 10 bases that match TRBD2. This CDR3 has 16 residues. V gave up 0 bases and J gave up 4 bases; unmatched junction bases: 7. Germline CDR1 reads SGDLS; CDR2 reads YYNGEE. The CDR3 here is CASSVAGAGGRYEQYF. The CDR3 DNA is TGTGCCAGCAGCGTAGCCGGAGCGGGAGGGCGATACGAGCAGTACTTC.

This clonotype was seen repeatedly, ten times or more. The CDR3 spells CASSVTSLAGVETQYF. DNA of the CDR3: TGTGCCAGCAGCGTGACAAGTCTAGCGGGAGTAGAGACCCAGTACTTC. The chain links TRBV9 to TRBJ2-5, with 10 bases lining up with TRBD2. V trimming: 2 bases; J trimming: 4 bases; junction bases outside the gene matches: 8. Germline values: CDR1 SGDLS, CDR2 YYNGEE. CDR3 length: 16 residues.

In regard to this clonotype: One end of the junction fails to match germline, which may point to a read error. The chain joins TRBV9 to TRBJ2-3, with D possibly matching TRBD2 (7 bases). Per germline, CDR1 SGDLS and CDR2 YYNGEE. The CDR3 extends over 16 amino acids. The CDR3 spells CASSTRAGTNTDTQNF. DNA of the CDR3: TGTGCCAGCAGCACTCGAGCGGGGACAAACACAGATACGCAGAATTTT.